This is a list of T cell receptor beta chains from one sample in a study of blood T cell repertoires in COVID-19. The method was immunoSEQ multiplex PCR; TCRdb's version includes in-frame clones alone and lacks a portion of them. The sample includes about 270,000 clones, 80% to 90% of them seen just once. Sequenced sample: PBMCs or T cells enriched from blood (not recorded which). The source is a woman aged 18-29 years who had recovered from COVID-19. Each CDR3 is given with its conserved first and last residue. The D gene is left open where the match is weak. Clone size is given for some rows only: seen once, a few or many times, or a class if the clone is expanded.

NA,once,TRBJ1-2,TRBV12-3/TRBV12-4,CASSSARGLGYTF,TGTGCCAGCAGTTCGGCCCGGGGGTTGGGCTACACCTTC
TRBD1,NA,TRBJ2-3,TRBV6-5,CASSWDRRTTDTQYF,TGTGCCAGCAGTTGGGACAGGCGCACCACAGATACGCAGTATTTT
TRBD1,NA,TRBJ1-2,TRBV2,CASSPGTGNGYTF,TGTGCCAGCAGCCCAGGGACAGGGAATGGCTACACCTTC
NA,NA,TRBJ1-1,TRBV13,CASSLTRGGINTEAFF,TGTGCCAGCAGCTTAACCAGGGGAGGGATTAACACTGAAGCTTTCTTT
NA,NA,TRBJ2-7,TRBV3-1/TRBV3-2,CASSQPTGSHEQYF,TGTGCCAGCAGCCAGCCAACAGGGTCCCACGAGCAGTACTTC
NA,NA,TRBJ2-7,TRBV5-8,CASSLGAGVGFSYEQYF,TGTGCCAGCAGCTTGGGGGCAGGGGTAGGGTTCTCCTACGAGCAGTACTTC
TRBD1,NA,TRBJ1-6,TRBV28,CASSGYPGQDNSPLHF,TGTGCCAGCAGTGGGTACCCGGGACAGGATAATTCACCCCTCCACTTT
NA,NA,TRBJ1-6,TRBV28,CASSLRDNIGSPLHF,TGTGCCAGCAGTTTACGGGACAACATAGGTTCACCCCTCCACTTT
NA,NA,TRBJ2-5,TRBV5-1,CATARASQETQYF,TGCGCCACTGCCAGGGCGTCTCAAGAGACCCAGTACTTC
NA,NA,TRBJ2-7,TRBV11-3,CASSFGGGEQYF,TGTGCCAGCAGCTTCGGGGGTGGCGAGCAGTACTTC
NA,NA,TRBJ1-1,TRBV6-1,CASSEAQITAFF,TGTGCCAGCAGTGAAGCACAGATTACGGCTTTCTTT
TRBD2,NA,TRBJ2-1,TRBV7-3,CASSAVAGGPMHEQFF,TGTGCCAGCAGCGCTGTAGCGGGGGGGCCGATGCATGAGCAGTTCTTC
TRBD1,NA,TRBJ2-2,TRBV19,CASKGQQATGELFF,TGTGCCAGTAAGGGACAGCAAGCCACCGGGGAGCTGTTTTTT
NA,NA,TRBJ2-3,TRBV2,CASSPAGAGANTDTQYF,TGTGCCAGCAGTCCGGCGGGGGCCGGGGCGAACACAGATACGCAGTATTTT
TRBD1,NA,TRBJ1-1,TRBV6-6,CASSRDRALRNTEAFF,TGTGCCAGCAGTCGAGACAGGGCCTTACGGAACACTGAAGCTTTCTTT
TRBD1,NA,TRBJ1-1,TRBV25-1,CASRGDREGDTEAFF,TGTGCCAGCAGAGGTGACAGGGAAGGGGACACTGAAGCTTTCTTT
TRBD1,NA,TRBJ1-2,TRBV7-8,CASSFRDRDYGYTF,TGTGCCAGCAGCTTCCGGGACAGGGACTATGGCTACACCTTC
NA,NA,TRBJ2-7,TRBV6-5,CASRGLLDEQYF,TGTGCCAGCCGAGGGCTCCTGGACGAGCAGTACTTC
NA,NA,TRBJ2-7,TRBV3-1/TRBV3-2,CASSHNQGNEQYF,TGTGCCAGCAGCCATAATCAGGGTAACGAGCAGTACTTC
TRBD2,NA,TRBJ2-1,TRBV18,CASSPPSLAGGEQFF,TGTGCCAGCTCACCACCTTCCTTAGCGGGGGGTGAGCAGTTCTTC
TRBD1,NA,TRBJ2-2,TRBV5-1,CASSLAGTGGIRELFF,TGCGCCAGCAGCTTGGCCGGGACAGGGGGAATCAGGGAGCTGTTTTTT
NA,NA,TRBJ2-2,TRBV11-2,CASSPETGNTGELFF,TGTGCCAGCAGTCCGGAGACAGGGAACACCGGGGAGCTGTTTTTT
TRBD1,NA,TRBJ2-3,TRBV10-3,CAIMDKVGQVTDTQYF,TGTGCCATCATGGATAAGGTGGGACAGGTCACAGATACGCAGTATTTT
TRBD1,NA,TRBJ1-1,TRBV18,CASSLAQGPNTEAFF,TGTGCCAGCTCACTCGCACAGGGGCCGAACACTGAAGCTTTCTTT
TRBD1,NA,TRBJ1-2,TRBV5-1,CASSPGLWDRVDYGYTF,TGCGCCAGCAGCCCTGGCCTCTGGGACAGGGTTGACTATGGCTACACCTTC
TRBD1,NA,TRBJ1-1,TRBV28,CASSGTGRTGDRAFF,TGTGCCAGCAGTGGGACAGGGAGGACCGGAGATCGCGCTTTCTTT
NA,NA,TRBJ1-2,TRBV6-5,CASIPRVWREGYTF,TGTGCCAGCATCCCCAGGGTTTGGCGTGAAGGCTACACCTTC
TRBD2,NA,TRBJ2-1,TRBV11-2,CASSFGTSGGEQFF,TGTGCCAGCAGCTTTGGGACTAGCGGGGGGGAGCAGTTCTTC
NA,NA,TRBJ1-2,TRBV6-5,CASSAGETFYGYTF,TGTGCCAGCAGCGCAGGGGAAACGTTCTATGGCTACACCTTC